This note documents a single T cell receptor beta chain sequence. This entry belongs to a study of blood T cell repertoires in COVID-19. The table came from immunoSEQ multiplex PCR; TCRdb's copy has only in-frame clones and leaves some out. The profile shows approximately 360,000 clones, approximately 88% of them singletons. V was clipped by 9 bases and J by 5 bases, with 23 bases between them. CDR3 length equals 15 residues. Germline V lookup: CDR1 SNHLY, CDR2 FYNNEI. Sequences were obtained from PBMCs or T cells enriched from blood (not recorded which). The sequence came from a woman in her 30s with acute COVID-19. J is TRBJ2-7 and V is TRBV2, with D maybe TRBD2 (5 bases). The CDR3 DNA reads TGTGCCAGTGGAGGTGCCGGACCCCCACCTAACGAGCAGTACTTC. This encodes CASGGAGPPPNEQYF.